Listed here are 31 T cell receptor beta chains from one sample, sequenced in a study of Tregs in tolerant kidney transplant recipients. Their specific antigens are unknown. TCRdb's table, derived via immunoSEQ multiplex PCR, lists solely in-frame clones and lacks some. The repertoire holds fewer than 20,000 clones, with about 57% as singletons. What was sequenced was Tregs from blood cultured with allogeneic cells. These receptors originate from a human donor in good health.

The chain couples TRBV27 to TRBJ2-3; 15 nucleotides match TRBD2. Looked up from germline, CDR1 is MNHEY and CDR2 is SMNVEV (reference sequence). The CDR3 is made up of 15 amino acids. Trimming at V came to 8 bases and at J to 7 bases, leaving 7 bases not matched to a gene. This chain's CDR3 is CASRGTSGGWYTQYF. The DNA of the CDR3 is TGTGCCAGCCGAGGGACTAGCGGGGGGTGGTATACGCAGTATTTT.

The rearrangement uses TRBV6-5 and TRBJ2-7; TRBD2 aligns across 10 bases. This CDR3 spans 13 amino acids. Germline CDR1 and CDR2: MNHEY and SVGAGI. V was pared by 6 bases and J by 3 bases, with 2 bases of the junction left unmatched. The CDR3 nucleotides read TGTGCCAGCAGGATAGCGGGAGGCTACGAGCAGTACTTC. Its protein product is CASRIAGGYEQYF.

This clone ranks as medium-sized. The chain carries TRBV7-6 and TRBJ2-3; no firm D call. The CDR3 runs 12 residues. V was trimmed by 4 bases and J by 3 bases, leaving 5 bases between them. Germline CDR1 reads SGHVS; CDR2 reads FNYEAQ. The CDR3 DNA reads TGTGCCAGCAGCTCCAGAACAGATACGCAGTATTTT. The encoded protein is CASSSRTDTQYF.

V and J are TRBV5-5 and TRBJ2-1; 8 nucleotides agree with TRBD1. The CDR3 extends over 18 amino acids. V shed 1 base and J 7 bases; nucleotides not matched to a gene: 16. Germline V gene lookup returns CDR1 SGHKS and CDR2 YYEKEE (reference sequence). The CDR3, as DNA: TGTGCCAGCAGCTTGTCCACGGCGGCAGGGGGCGCTTATAATGAGCAGTTCTTC. It codes for CASSLSTAAGGAYNEQFF.

A word on this clone: Given a much more abundant clone one base away, this may be a read error. The chain recombines TRBV20-1 with TRBJ1-1; D gene uncertain. This CDR3 region has 11 residues. CDR1 and CDR2 (germline): DFQATT, SNEGSKA (reference sequence). CDR3 DNA: TGCAGTGCTGGAGATTTTCCTGAAGCTTTCTTT. Translation gives CSAGDFPEAFF.

The rearrangement joins TRBV30 to TRBJ1-6; 8 bases map to TRBD1. The CDR3 length is 11 residues. V gave up 5 bases and J gave up 12 bases; unmatched junction bases: 3. Germline V lookup: CDR1 GTSNPN, CDR2 SVGIG (reference sequence). CDR3 protein: CAWADRGPLHF. As DNA, the CDR3 is TGTGCCTGGGCAGACAGGGGACCCCTCCACTTT.

The V gene is TRBV18, the J gene TRBJ2-3; 10 nucleotides match TRBD2. This CDR3 is 16 amino acids long. The V and J ends lost 2 bases and 4 bases, in that order; junction bases with no gene match: 6. The germline V gene encodes CDR1 KGHSH and CDR2 LQKENI. CDR3 sequence: CASSPGAGGQSDTQYF. CDR3 in DNA: TGTGCCAGCTCACCAGGAGCGGGGGGGCAGTCAGATACGCAGTATTTT.

This sequence joins TRBV7-8 and TRBJ1-3, with no clear D. The CDR3 spans 16 residues. V shed 5 bases and J shed 3 bases, with 17 bases lying between them. The V gene's germline CDR1 is SGHVS and CDR2 FQNEAQ. In DNA form, the CDR3 reads TGTGCCAGCAGCCCAGAGGCAGGCGCTTTTGGAAACACCATATATTTT. It specifies CASSPEAGAFGNTIYF.

The chain is built from TRBV30 and TRBJ1-1, with a possible D match to TRBD1 (6 bases). V lost 8 bases and J lost 5, with 15 bases in between. Germline V CDR1 and CDR2: GTSNPN, SVGIG (reference sequence). The CDR3 runs 12 residues. The CDR3 here is CASTGLRTEAFF. The CDR3 DNA is TGTGCCAGTACAGGGTTGAGAACTGAAGCTTTCTTT.

V and J are TRBV5-1 and TRBJ2-1, with 8 bases lining up with TRBD2. Germline CDR1 SGHRS, CDR2 YFSETQ. The CDR3 totals 16 residues. J gave up 3 bases and V 5 bases, and 10 bases lay outside the gene matches. CDR3 residues: CASSPTGTRGYNEQFF. Written as DNA, the CDR3 is TGCGCCAGCAGTCCAACCGGGACTAGGGGCTACAATGAGCAGTTCTTC.

This clone was counted a single time. This chain joins TRBV11-2 and TRBJ2-2, with D hard to call. This CDR3 is built from 13 residues. V was cut by 1 base and J by 6 bases, with 6 bases left in between. Germline V gives CDR1 SGHAT, CDR2 FQNNGV. The CDR3 reads CASSLADPGELFF. CDR3 coding DNA: TGTGCCAGCAGCTTAGCCGATCCCGGGGAGCTGTTTTTT.

This clone was counted a few times. The gene calls are TRBV11-3 and TRBJ2-5; 8 nucleotides align to TRBD1. CDR1 SGHNT and CDR2 YENEEA come from the germline V gene. The ends lost 5 bases at V and 4 bases at J; junction bases unmatched: 12. There are 16 residues in the CDR3. CDR3 bases: TGTGCCAGCAGCCCGCGTGGACAGGGAGGAGGAGAGACCCAGTACTTC. It yields the protein CASSPRGQGGGETQYF.

The rearrangement uses TRBV20-1 and TRBJ1-1, with TRBD1 matching over 8 bases. CDR1 DFQATT and CDR2 SNEGSKA come from the germline V gene (reference sequence). This CDR3 comprises 11 residues. V trimming: 4 bases; J trimming: 8 bases; junction bases outside the gene matches: 3. In DNA, the CDR3 is TGCAGTGCTACCCAGGGGGCAGAAGCTTTCTTT. This sequence encodes CSATQGAEAFF.

CDR3 residues: CASTTQGRGPYGYTF. In DNA form, the CDR3 reads TGTGCCAGCACCACCCAGGGACGGGGACCTTATGGCTACACCTTC. The chain recombines TRBV7-2 with TRBJ1-2; TRBD1 might be the D (5 bases). Trimming cost V 7 bases and J 5 bases, with 20 bases left between them. The germline V gene encodes CDR1 SGHTA and CDR2 FQGNSA. The CDR3 length is 15 residues. Complete variable domain (other parts from reference TRBV7-2 and TRBJ1-2): GAGVSQSPSNKVTEKGKDVELRCDPISGHTALYWYRQSLGQGLEFLIYFQGNSAPDKSGLPSDRFSAERTGGSVSTLTIQRTQQEDSAVYLCASTTQGRGPYGYTFGSGTRLTVV.

The chain is built from TRBV13 and TRBJ2-2; possible D gene TRBD1, 6 bases. Trimming removed 2 bases at V and 4 bases at J, with 8 bases between. In germline, CDR1 is PRHDT, CDR2 FYEKMQ (reference sequence). The CDR3 sequence is 14 residues long. CDR3 DNA: TGTGCCAGCAGCTTACTAGGGGGCACCGGGGAGCTGTTTTTT. This translates into CASSLLGGTGELFF.

This clone was counted a single time. The chain combines TRBV30 with TRBJ1-1; D ambiguous. Trimming took 4 bases from V and 7 from J, leaving 10 bases between them. Germline V gives CDR1 GTSNPN, CDR2 SVGIG (reference sequence). The CDR3 has 11 residues. As DNA, the CDR3 is TGTGCCTGGAACCGGGCCCATGAAGCTTTCTTT. This sequence encodes CAWNRAHEAFF.

The chain links TRBV28 to TRBJ2-7; D may be TRBD1 or TRBD2 (5 bases each). The CDR3 extends over 13 amino acids. V gave up 6 bases and J gave up 4 bases, with 13 bases separating them. The germline V gene encodes CDR1 MDHEN and CDR2 SYDVKM. CDR3 bases: TGTGCCAGCAGGGGGGTGTTGGGTTACGAGCAGTACTTC. Protein sequence: CASRGVLGYEQYF.

This clone was seen a handful of times. J is TRBJ2-2 and V is TRBV2; no definite D call. Germline-derived CDR1 and CDR2 are SNHLY and FYNNEI. Trimming took 1 base from V and 4 from J, leaving 19 bases between them. The CDR3 covers 18 residues. The CDR3 loop is CASSEGAWAPHSTGELFF. The DNA for the CDR3 is TGTGCCAGCAGTGAAGGGGCCTGGGCACCCCACTCCACCGGGGAGCTGTTTTTT.

The chain has TRBV29-1 and TRBJ1-2; 8 bases map to TRBD1. The germline V gene has CDR1 SQVTM and CDR2 ANQGSEA. V lost 8 bases, J lost 7 bases, and 9 bases stayed unmatched. The CDR3 contains 12 residues. Here the CDR3 reads CSLRTGTSGYTF. In DNA, the CDR3 is TGCAGCCTCCGGACAGGGACATCTGGCTACACCTTC.

The chain links TRBV27 to TRBJ2-7; D not certain. Per the germline V gene, CDR1 is MNHEY and CDR2 is SMNVEV (reference sequence). V was shortened by 2 bases and J by 5 bases, with 19 bases between the two germline ends. CDR3 length: 16 residues. The chain's CDR3 is CASSLGSSPPFDEQYF. In DNA, the CDR3 is TGTGCCAGCAGTTTAGGATCGAGCCCCCCTTTTGACGAGCAGTACTTC.

The chain uses TRBV5-6 and TRBJ2-7; D ambiguous. This CDR3 spans 11 amino acids. Between the trimmed V and J ends, which lost 4 bases and 7 bases, there was a span of 9 bases. CDR1 SGHDT and CDR2 YYEEEE come from the germline V gene. The CDR3 DNA reads TGTGCCAGCAGCCTTGTGACGGAGCAGTACTTC. Translating gives CASSLVTEQYF.

V is TRBV27 and J is TRBJ2-1, with unresolved D. Per the germline V gene, CDR1 is MNHEY and CDR2 is SMNVEV (reference sequence). CDR3 length: 12 residues. Between the trimmed V and J ends, which lost 5 bases and 8 bases, there was a span of 10 bases. The CDR3 DNA reads TGTGCCAGCAGTCGTGGCCGATATGAGCAGTTCTTC. It specifies CASSRGRYEQFF.

This clone appeared a single time. The V gene is TRBV11-3, the J gene TRBJ1-2, with unresolved D. The CDR3 runs 15 residues. Germline V gives CDR1 SGHNT, CDR2 YENEEA. Trimming shortened V by 5 bases and J by 1 base, and 14 bases separated the two germline ends. Written as DNA, the CDR3 is TGTGCCAGCAGCCAGAGGGCGGAGTATAACTATGGCTACACCTTC. Protein product: CASSQRAEYNYGYTF.

The V gene is TRBV7-2, the J gene TRBJ1-1; D is perhaps TRBD1 (5 bases). V lost 5 bases and J 4 bases, leaving 11 bases between the germline ends. Germline loops: CDR1 SGHTA, CDR2 FQGNSA. The CDR3 is 13 residues long. The chain's CDR3 is CASSPRQSTEAFF. CDR3 bases: TGTGCCAGCAGCCCCCGACAGAGCACTGAAGCTTTCTTT.

The chain combines TRBV7-2 with TRBJ2-5; TRBD1 is a possible D gene (5 bases). This CDR3 region has 14 residues. Trimming shortened V by 2 bases and J by 0 bases, and 7 bases separated the two germline ends. Germline V lookup: CDR1 SGHTA, CDR2 FQGNSA. The CDR3 nucleotides read TGTGCCAGCAGCTTATACAGGAACCAAGAGACCCAGTACTTC. This codes for CASSLYRNQETQYF.

This clone has only a few counts. The chain couples TRBV30 to TRBJ1-1; D unclear. Trimming stripped 5 bases from V and 0 bases from J, with 7 bases between. Germline V gene lookup returns CDR1 GTSNPN and CDR2 SVGIG (reference sequence). The CDR3 is 12 residues long. The CDR3 coding sequence is TGTGCCTGGCAGAAGCTGAACACTGAAGCTTTCTTT. Its protein is CAWQKLNTEAFF.

This clone was seen a handful of times. The chain links TRBV4-3 to TRBJ2-5; D possibly corresponds to TRBD1 (5 bases). The CDR3 has 12 amino acids. The V and J ends lost 1 base and 11 bases respectively, with 11 bases between them. The germline CDR1 and CDR2 sequences are LGHNA and YSLEER. The CDR3 here is CASSQGRGHQYF. The CDR3 nucleotides read TGCGCCAGCAGCCAAGGCAGAGGACATCAGTACTTC.

In its sample, this clone is medium-sized. This chain joins TRBV4-1 and TRBJ2-7; D is perhaps TRBD1 (6 bases). Germline assignment: CDR1 MGHRA and CDR2 YSYEKL. Trimming shortened V by 4 bases and J by 2 bases, and 18 bases separated the two germline ends. This CDR3 is 16 amino acids long. CDR3 sequence: CASSRERWTDTYEQYF. The CDR3 DNA follows: TGCGCCAGCAGCCGGGAACGGTGGACAGATACCTACGAGCAGTACTTC.

A single count supports this clone. J is TRBJ1-1 and V is TRBV5-6, with D uncertain. With 0 bases removed from V and 2 bases from J, the gap between germline ends came to 11 bases. The germline gives CDR1 SGHDT, CDR2 YYEEEE. The CDR3 is 15 residues long. The DNA for the CDR3 is TGTGCCAGCAGCTTGGGGTCGCTAGGCAACACTGAAGCTTTCTTT. Translated: CASSLGSLGNTEAFF.

DNA for the CDR3: TGTGCCAGCAGCTTGGGCCGGGGGGGCGCCGGGGAGCTGTTTTTT. Translating it yields CASSLGRGGAGELFF. This sequence joins TRBV5-6 and TRBJ2-2, with 8 positions matching TRBD2. The germline V gene has CDR1 SGHDT and CDR2 YYEEEE. With V trimmed by 0 bases and J by 6 bases, 4 bases remained unmatched. The CDR3 runs to 15 residues. Supplemented by reference TRBV5-6 and TRBJ2-2, the full variable domain reads DAGVTQSPTHLIKTRGQQVTLRCSPKSGHDTVSWYQQALGQGPQFIFQYYEEEERQRGNFPDRFSGHQFPNYSSELNVNALLLGDSALYLCASSLGRGGAGELFFGEGSRLTVL.

J is TRBJ1-4 and V is TRBV5-6, with a weak D call TRBD1 (5 bases). Germline V lookup: CDR1 SGHDT, CDR2 YYEEEE. With 3 bases removed from V and 5 bases from J, the gap between germline ends came to 5 bases. This CDR3 region has 12 residues. CDR3 DNA: TGTGCCAGCAGCTGGGGGAATGAAAAACTGTTTTTT. Translating gives CASSWGNEKLFF.